The next 18 T cell receptor beta chains were all read from a single sample in a study of T cells in Graves' hyperthyroidism and ophthalmopathy. Amplified regions were TCR beta CDR3 sequences from RNA transcripts. HTBI primers drove first-round RT-PCR of the TCR CDR3. MiXCR, applied by TCRdb to the multiplex PCR reads, yields one record per CDR3 protein. The table lists about 400,000 distinct CDR3 sequences, 15% to 18% of them singletons. The sequenced sample consisted of blood. Source of these receptors: a woman in her late teens or twenties with Graves' hyperthyroidism.

Ten or more counts support this clonotype. This chain links TRBV20-1 with TRBJ1-4; 9 bases match TRBD1. The CDR3 extends over 13 amino acids. V was pared by 5 bases and J by 7 bases, with 5 bases of the junction left unmatched. Germline CDR1 and CDR2: DFQATT and SNEGSKA (reference sequence). Here the CDR3 DNA reads TGCAGTGCTCCCGGGACAGGGCTTGAAAAACTGTTTTTT. This sequence encodes CSAPGTGLEKLFF.

This clonotype was detected only a few times. The chain carries TRBV6-1 and TRBJ1-2; tentatively, D is TRBD1 (5 bases). The germline CDR1 and CDR2 sequences are MNHNS and SASEGT. The CDR3 has 13 residues. The V end was cut by 7 bases, the J end by 8 bases, with 17 bases between. The CDR3: CASTPGRPMGYTF. CDR3 bases: TGTGCCAGCACCCCGGGACGGCCTATGGGCTACACCTTC.

This clonotype showed up many times. The chain employs TRBV15 and TRBJ2-1; no firm D call. This CDR3 has 14 residues. V lost 3 bases to trimming and J lost 2 bases, with 8 bases between them. CDR1 and CDR2 from the germline V gene are LNHNV and YYDKDF (reference sequence). CDR3 in DNA: TGTGCCACCAGCAGCCAAGAAGCCTACAATGAGCAGTTCTTC. Amino acid sequence: CATSSQEAYNEQFF.

This clonotype was counted many times. The gene calls are TRBV20-1 and TRBJ2-1; 8 positions match TRBD2. CDR3 length: 15 residues. V trimming: 4 bases; J trimming: 3 bases; junction bases outside the gene matches: 8. Per the germline V gene, CDR1 is DFQATT and CDR2 is SNEGSKA (reference sequence). The CDR3 reads CSATLASGGYNEQFF. The CDR3 bases are TGCAGTGCTACCCTGGCCAGCGGGGGCTACAATGAGCAGTTCTTC.

In this sample, this clonotype turned up many times. This rearrangement joins TRBV20-1 to TRBJ1-1; perhaps TRBD1 as D (5 bases). Trimming took 0 bases from V and 7 from J, leaving 12 bases between them. The CDR3 totals 13 residues. Looked up from germline, CDR1 is DFQATT and CDR2 is SNEGSKA (reference sequence). The CDR3 DNA follows: TGCAGTGCTAGAGATCCGGGGCGAGGTGAAGCTTTCTTT. This sequence encodes CSARDPGRGEAFF.

Only a few counts were recorded for this clonotype. The rearrangement joins TRBV7-3 to TRBJ2-1; D is possibly TRBD1 or TRBD2 (6 bases each). CDR1 is SGHTA and CDR2 is FQGTGA in the germline V gene. This CDR3 has 14 amino acids. The V gene lost 5 bases and the J gene lost 2 bases, with 10 bases spanning the gap. CDR3 amino acids: CASSVGGPYNEQFF. The CDR3 DNA follows: TGTGCCAGCAGCGTAGGGGGGCCCTACAATGAGCAGTTCTTC.

This clonotype appeared many times. The chain couples TRBV12-3 or TRBV12-4 to TRBJ1-2; the D is unclear. Trimming took off 8 bases at V and 3 bases at J, with 10 bases between the two ends. This CDR3 contains 12 residues. The CDR3 nucleotides are TGTGCCAGCCTCCTCGGCCACTATGGCTACACCTTC. It translates to CASLLGHYGYTF.

This clonotype was seen at least ten times. DNA for the CDR3: TGTGCCAGCAGCCACCTCCTGAGCGTCAATGAGCAGTTCTTC. This gives the protein CASSHLLSVNEQFF. This chain connects TRBV3-1 to TRBJ2-1; the D is unclear. Germline CDR1 reads LGHDT; CDR2 reads YNNKEL (reference sequence). CDR3 length: 14 residues. Trimming cost V 3 bases and J 6 bases, with 12 bases left between them.

This clonotype was counted ten times or more. The chain links TRBV28 to TRBJ2-3; TRBD1 aligns across 8 bases. Germline V lookup: CDR1 MDHEN, CDR2 SYDVKM. The ends lost 6 bases at V and 8 bases at J; junction bases unmatched: 13. This CDR3 is 15 amino acids long. CDR3 sequence reads: CASRNPGTGAATQYF. The CDR3 coding sequence is TGTGCCAGCAGAAACCCCGGGACAGGCGCGGCTACGCAGTATTTT.

V is TRBV15 and J is TRBJ2-7; D is possibly TRBD2 (7 bases). Deletions cut 5 bases from V and 3 bases from J, with 14 bases between. Germline CDR1 LNHNV, CDR2 YYDKDF (reference sequence). This CDR3 has 14 amino acids. The CDR3: CATSLEGGFYEQYF. CDR3 coding DNA: TGTGCCACCAGCCTAGAGGGGGGGTTCTACGAGCAGTACTTC. Together with reference TRBV15 and TRBJ2-7, the CDR3 gives the full variable domain: DAMVIQNPRYQVTQFGKPVTLSCSQTLNHNVMYWYQQKSSQAPKLLFHYYDKDFNNEADTPDNFQSRRPNTSFCFLDIRSPGLGDTAMYLCATSLEGGFYEQYFGPGTRLTVT.

The rearrangement links TRBV6-2 or TRBV6-3 to TRBJ2-1; 7 nucleotides match TRBD2. J was trimmed by 2 bases and V by 0 bases; bases with no gene match: 7. The CDR3 is 17 residues long. Germline V gives CDR1 MNHEY, CDR2 SVGEGT. CDR3 bases: TGTGCCAGCAGTTACTCGATGAGCGGGACCCCCTACAATGAGCAGTTCTTC. It translates to CASSYSMSGTPYNEQFF.

The genes are TRBV20-1 and TRBJ2-2; TRBD2 matches 7 bases. This CDR3 spans 13 amino acids. Germline CDR1 and CDR2: DFQATT and SNEGSKA (reference sequence). CDR3 residues: CSQLALNTGELFF. The CDR3 DNA is TGCAGCCAACTAGCGCTGAACACCGGGGAGCTGTTTTTT.

This clonotype appeared many times. The chain uses TRBV20-1 and TRBJ2-3, with 11 bases identical to TRBD2. With 4 bases clipped from V and 2 bases from J, the junction kept 11 bases outside the gene matches. The CDR3 extends over 17 amino acids. Germline CDR1 reads DFQATT; CDR2 reads SNEGSKA (reference sequence). Here the CDR3 DNA reads TGCAGTGCTACCTCTCGGCTAGCGGGAGGACCCACAGATACGCAGTATTTT. It specifies CSATSRLAGGPTDTQYF.

This chain uses TRBV11-2 with TRBJ2-7; 7 positions match TRBD1. Germline-derived CDR1 and CDR2 are SGHAT and FQNNGV. The CDR3 is 16 residues long. V lost 5 bases and J lost 4; bases outside the gene matches: 14. CDR3 sequence (DNA): TGTGCCAGCAGCATCGAAGGGGGCCCGAGGGGATACGAGCAGTACTTC. Protein product: CASSIEGGPRGYEQYF.

This clonotype came up many times. The CDR3 spells CSASLVVSHEQFF. In DNA, the CDR3 is TGCAGTGCTAGCCTAGTTGTTTCCCATGAGCAGTTCTTC. The gene calls are TRBV20-1 and TRBJ2-1; no clear D gene. Germline CDR1 reads DFQATT; CDR2 reads SNEGSKA (reference sequence). V lost 3 bases, J lost 8 bases, and 14 bases lay in between. This CDR3 is 13 amino acids long.

This clonotype showed up many times. This rearrangement joins TRBV12-3 or TRBV12-4 to TRBJ1-2; the match to TRBD1 covers 7 bases. The length of the CDR3 is 13 residues. With V trimmed by 1 base and J by 7 bases, 3 bases remained unmatched. CDR3: CASSLEGGGGYTF. In nucleotides, the CDR3 is TGTGCCAGCAGTTTAGAAGGGGGCGGTGGCTACACCTTC.

Regarding this clonotype: The junction shows a germline mismatch at one end, possibly a read error. The chain has TRBV7-7 and TRBJ1-4, with TRBD1 matching over 9 bases. The CDR3 length is 16 residues. The germline gives CDR1 SSHAT, CDR2 FNYEAQ (reference sequence). Here the CDR3 reads CASSLAPGQGSEKLFF. CDR3 DNA sequence: TGTGCTAGCAGCTTAGCACCGGGACAGGGTTCCGAAAAACTGTTTTTT. The variable domain in full, with the rest retrieved from reference TRBV7-7 and TRBJ1-4, is GAGVSQSPRYKVTKRGQDVTLRCDPISSHATLYWYQQALGQGPEFLTYFNYEAQPDKSGLPSDRFSAERPEGSISTLTIQRTEQRDSAMYRCASSLAPGQGSEKLFFGSGTQLSVL.

This clonotype was counted ten times or more. The rearrangement joins TRBV28 to TRBJ2-1, with 7 bases aligning to TRBD2. Per germline, CDR1 MDHEN and CDR2 SYDVKM. The CDR3 is 14 amino acids. Trimming at V came to 5 bases and at J to 6 bases, leaving 7 bases not matched to a gene. The CDR3 spells CASSLRGRGNEQFF. The DNA for the CDR3 is TGTGCCAGCAGTCTTCGTGGGAGGGGCAATGAGCAGTTCTTC.